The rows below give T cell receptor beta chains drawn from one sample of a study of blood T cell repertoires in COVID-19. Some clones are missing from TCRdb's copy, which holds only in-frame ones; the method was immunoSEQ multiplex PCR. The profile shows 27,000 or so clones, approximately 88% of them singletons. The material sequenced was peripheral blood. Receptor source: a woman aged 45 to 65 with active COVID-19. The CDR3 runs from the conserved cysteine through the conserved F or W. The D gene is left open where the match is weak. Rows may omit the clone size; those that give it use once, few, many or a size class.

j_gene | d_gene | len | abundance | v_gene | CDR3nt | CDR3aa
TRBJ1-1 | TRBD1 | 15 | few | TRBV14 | TGTGCCAGCAGCCAGAACACAGGGGGGAGGACTGAAGCTTTCTTT | CASSQNTGGRTEAFF
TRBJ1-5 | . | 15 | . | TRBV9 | TGTGCCAGCAGCCTCGGCGGGAATAGCAATCAGCCCCAGCATTTT | CASSLGGNSNQPQHF
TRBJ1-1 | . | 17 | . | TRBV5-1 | TGCGCCAGCAAGCCCCGGAGGTCTCAAGACGTGAACACTGAAGCTTTCTTT | CASKPRRSQDVNTEAFF
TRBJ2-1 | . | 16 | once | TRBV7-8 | TGTGCCAGCAGCCCGCGGCGGTCACTGACCTACAATGAGCAGTTCTTC | CASSPRRSLTYNEQFF
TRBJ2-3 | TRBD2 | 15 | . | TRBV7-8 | TGTGCCAGCAGCTTAACGAGCGGGACCACAGATACGCAGTATTTT | CASSLTSGTTDTQYF
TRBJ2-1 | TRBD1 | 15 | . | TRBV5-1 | TGCGCCAGCCGGGACAGGGACTTTTCCTACAATGAGCAGTTCTTC | CASRDRDFSYNEQFF
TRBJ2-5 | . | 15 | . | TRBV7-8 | TGTGCCAGCAGTTTAACTCTAAACCCCCAAGAGACCCAGTACTTC | CASSLTLNPQETQYF
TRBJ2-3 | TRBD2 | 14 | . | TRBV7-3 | TGTGCCAGCAGCCCGGGACTAGGAGCGGATACGCAGTATTTT | CASSPGLGADTQYF
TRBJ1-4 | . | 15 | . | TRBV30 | TGTGCCTGGGCCACAGGAAGCGCAACTAATGAAAAACTGTTTTTT | CAWATGSATNEKLFF
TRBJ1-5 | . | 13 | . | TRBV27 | TGTGCCAGCAGTTTATCGGTGGTGGGAGCCCAGCATTTT | CASSLSVVGAQHF
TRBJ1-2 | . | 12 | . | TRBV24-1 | TGTGCCACCAGTGATGGGACAATTGGCTACACCTTC | CATSDGTIGYTF
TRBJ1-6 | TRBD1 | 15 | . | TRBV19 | TGTGCCACCCGCTTTACAGGACAGGGGAATTCACCCCTCCACTTT | CATRFTGQGNSPLHF
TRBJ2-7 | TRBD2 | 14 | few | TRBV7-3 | TGTGCCAGCAGCCCCGGACTAGGGACGTACGAGCAGTACTTC | CASSPGLGTYEQYF
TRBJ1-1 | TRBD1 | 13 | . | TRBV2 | TGTGCCAGCAGAGGGGGCAGGTACACTGAAGCTTTCTTT | CASRGGRYTEAFF
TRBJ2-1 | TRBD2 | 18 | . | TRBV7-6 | TGTGCCAGCAGCTTAGGGACTAGCGGGATTAGCTCCTACAATGAGCAGTTCTTC | CASSLGTSGISSYNEQFF
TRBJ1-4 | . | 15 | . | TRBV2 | TGTGCCAGCAGTGAAGGTGCAGCAACTAATGAAAAACTGTTTTTT | CASSEGAATNEKLFF
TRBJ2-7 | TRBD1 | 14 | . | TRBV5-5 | TGTGCCAGCAGCCTTCGGACAGGGTCCTACGAGCAGTACTTC | CASSLRTGSYEQYF
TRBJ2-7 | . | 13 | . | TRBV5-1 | TGCGCCAGCAGCTTGGAACAGGCCTACGAGCAGTACTTC | CASSLEQAYEQYF
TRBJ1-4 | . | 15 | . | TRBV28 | TGTGCCAGCAGTTCCCCGCGGGGCTCTAATGAAAAACTGTTTTTT | CASSSPRGSNEKLFF
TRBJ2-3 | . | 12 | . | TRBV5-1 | TGCGCCAGCAGCGAACAAGAAGATACGCAGTATTTT | CASSEQEDTQYF
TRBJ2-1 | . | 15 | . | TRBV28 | TGTGCCAGCAGTTTATTGGGGAGCTCCTACAATGAGCAGTTCTTC | CASSLLGSSYNEQFF
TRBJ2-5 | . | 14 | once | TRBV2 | TGTGCCAGCGGCCAGTTTCGGATTCCGGGGACCCAGTACTTC | CASGQFRIPGTQYF
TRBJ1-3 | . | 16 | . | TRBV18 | TGTGCCAGCTCACCAAACGGGGGGTCCTCTGGAAACACCATATATTTT | CASSPNGGSSGNTIYF